These 6 T cell receptor beta chains share one sample of origin, sequenced in a study of T cell repertoires in cytomegalovirus infection. TCRdb independently ran MiXCR on the reads; one entry per CDR3 protein. The sample comprises about 490,000 distinct CDR3 sequences, 26% of which are singletons, and around 14% rests with the top ten. The sample taken for sequencing was PBMCs. The receptors stem from a human donor in good health (CMV status not recorded). Some clones in this sample may be carry-over from other donors' samples.

The chain is built from TRBV6-2 or TRBV6-3 and TRBJ2-3; D is perhaps TRBD1 (6 bases). V lost 6 bases and J 9 bases, leaving 19 bases between the germline ends. In germline, CDR1 is MNHEY, CDR2 SVGEGT. The CDR3 totals 14 residues. CDR3 coding DNA: TGTGCCAGCAGCCAAGGTCCCACAGGGTGGACGCAGTATTTT. It yields the protein CASSQGPTGWTQYF.

This clonotype was observed a handful of times. The J gene is TRBJ2-7, the V gene TRBV19; 9 positions agree with TRBD2. This CDR3 region has 16 residues. Germline loops: CDR1 LNHDA, CDR2 SQIVND (reference sequence). The V gene end was trimmed by 6 bases and the J gene end by 1 base; junction bases not matched to a gene: 10. CDR3 amino acids: CASSPFGLAGSYEQYF. The CDR3 DNA reads as TGTGCCAGTAGCCCATTTGGGCTAGCGGGATCCTACGAGCAGTACTTC.

The J gene is TRBJ2-2, the V gene TRBV7-9; D uncertain. The CDR3 consists of 14 residues. V was trimmed by 5 bases and J by 1 base, leaving 8 bases between them. Germline V CDR1 and CDR2: SEHNR, FQNEAQ (reference sequence). CDR3 amino acids: CASSRPWNTGELFF. CDR3 nucleotides: TGTGCCAGCAGCCGACCCTGGAACACCGGGGAGCTGTTTTTT.

This clonotype appeared many times. The V and J genes are TRBV7-2 and TRBJ2-7; D gene uncertain. Between the trimmed V and J ends, which lost 2 bases and 3 bases, there was a span of 8 bases. Germline-derived CDR1 and CDR2 are SGHTA and FQGNSA. The CDR3 length is 13 residues. CDR3 protein: CASSLKNLYEQYF. The CDR3 bases are TGTGCCAGCAGCTTAAAAAACCTCTACGAGCAGTACTTC.

This clonotype has just a few counts. V is TRBV7-9 and J is TRBJ2-5; TRBD1 matches 11 bases. After removal of 5 bases from V and 4 bases from J, the junction contained 3 bases not matched to a gene. Per germline, CDR1 SEHNR and CDR2 FQNEAQ (reference sequence). This CDR3 region has 14 residues. The CDR3 coding sequence is TGTGCCAGCAGCCTGGACAGGGGGCCAGAGACCCAGTACTTC. It codes for CASSLDRGPETQYF. The complete variable domain, with remaining parts taken from reference TRBV7-9 and TRBJ2-5, reads DTGVSQNPRHKITKRGQNVTFRCDPISEHNRLYWYRQTLGQGPEFLTYFQNEAQLEKSRLLSDRFSAERPKGSFSTLEIQRTEQGDSAMYLCASSLDRGPETQYFGPGTRLLVL.

This clonotype was observed a few times. The chain employs TRBV7-8 and TRBJ2-1; TRBD2 aligns across 8 bases. Per the germline V gene, CDR1 is SGHVS and CDR2 is FQNEAQ. This CDR3 spans 15 amino acids. V gave up 7 bases and J gave up 6 bases; unmatched junction bases: 11. DNA for the CDR3: TGTGCCAGCACCCTACCGGGACTAGTGTCCAATGAGCAGTTCTTC. This codes for CASTLPGLVSNEQFF. The variable domain in full, with the rest retrieved from reference TRBV7-8 and TRBJ2-1, is GAGVSQSPRYKVAKRGQDVALRCDPISGHVSLFWYQQALGQGPEFLTYFQNEAQLDKSGLPSDRFFAERPEGSVSTLKIQRTQQEDSAVYLCASTLPGLVSNEQFFGPGTRLTVL.